This entry features one T cell receptor (beta chain) sequence. No antigen is known for it. This PCR relied on a set of 60 Vbeta primers and 13 Jbeta primers. Libraries were prepared by immunoSEQ multiplex PCR; TCRdb keeps only in-frame clonotypes and omits some of them. This repertoire includes around 52,000 clones. These data belong to a study of cytomegalovirus exposure and HLA in healthy donors. The CDR3 loop spans 14 amino acids. V was shortened by 5 bases and J by 4 bases, with 9 bases between the two germline ends. Germline values: CDR1 MNHEY, CDR2 SVGAGI. Study conclusions and caveats: Versus the approximately 720-donor mean, an Asian-associated ancestry cluster reportedly showed fewer N-insertions in a later analysis.

The origin of this receptor is a woman aged 50 to 60 in good health and CMV-seropositive. What was sequenced was PBMCs. This rearrangement joins TRBV6-5 to TRBJ1-6, with a weak D call TRBD1 (5 bases). DNA of the CDR3: TGTGCCAGCAGTGCCAGACAGTATAATTCACCCCTCCACTTT. The encoded protein is CASSARQYNSPLHF.